This T cell receptor (beta chain) was found in a study of PD-1 and CTLA-4 blockade in melanoma. Sequencing used immunoSEQ multiplex PCR; TCRdb keeps in-frame clones, though not all of them. The sample shows fewer than 20,000 clones, 60% to 75% of them seen only once. V was clipped by 1 base and J by 4 bases, with 14 bases between them. CDR3 length: 15 residues. Germline V lookup: CDR1 SGHAT, CDR2 FQNNGV. This clone was seen more than once but under ten times. This clonotype was sampled from a human donor with melanoma. This sample comprised CD8+ T cells from peripheral blood, obtained before anti-PD-1 treatment. This chain uses TRBV11-2 with TRBJ2-7, with D possibly TRBD2 on 7 matching bases. The CDR3 DNA is TGTGCCAGCAGCTTAGCCGGGGGAGGGGGATACGAGCAGTACTTC. Translated, it gives CASSLAGGGGYEQYF.